The 21 T cell receptor beta chains reported below all come from one sample, sequenced in a study of blood T cells in healthy people across ages. PCR was performed a second time for 7 to 11 cycles using a sample-barcoded 5' primer and a J-beta primer mix. Each CDR3 protein gets one entry after TCRdb re-called the 5' RACE reads with MiXCR. The data contain about 640,000 distinct CDR3 sequences, about 30% of them singletons. The source material was blood. These receptors originate from a woman of 80 years or more in good health.

The sample holds a few counts of this clonotype. This clone may be a read error of a much larger clone one base away. CDR3 sequence: CASSPPVAGGETQFF. In nucleotides, the CDR3 is TGTGCCAGCAGCCCCCCAGTAGCGGGGGGGGAGACCCAGTTCTTC. The chain employs TRBV4-2 and TRBJ2-1; 11 bases align to TRBD2. The CDR3 has 15 amino acids. Germline V gene lookup returns CDR1 LGHNA and CDR2 YNFKEQ. Trimming removed 4 bases from V and 13 bases from J; junction bases left unmatched: 12.

This clonotype was found a few times. V usage is TRBV4-2 and J usage is TRBJ2-2; unclear D gene. Germline V CDR1 and CDR2: LGHNA, YNFKEQ. This CDR3 spans 18 amino acids. V gave up 0 bases and J gave up 0 bases, with 14 bases separating them. The CDR3 DNA follows: TGTGCCAGCAGCCAAGATCGATTAACGAAGCCGAACACCGGGGAGCTGTTTTTT. Its protein is CASSQDRLTKPNTGELFF.

This clonotype was detected many times. The V gene is TRBV12-3 or TRBV12-4, the J gene TRBJ2-7; 16 bases map to TRBD2. This CDR3 contains 16 residues. Losses at the gene ends were 5 bases for V and 3 bases for J; bases not matched to a gene: 4. The CDR3 protein is CASSPGTSGGVYEQYF. CDR3 DNA: TGTGCCAGCAGTCCTGGGACTAGCGGGGGGGTCTACGAGCAGTACTTC.

This clonotype was seen only a few times. The rearrangement uses TRBV19 and TRBJ2-7; tentatively, D is TRBD1 or TRBD2 (5 bases each). The CDR3 runs 13 residues. The V and J ends lost 2 bases and 5 bases respectively, with 10 bases between them. Germline V gene data show CDR1 as LNHDA and CDR2 as SQIVND (reference sequence). The CDR3 region is CASSIFRGDEQYF. CDR3 bases: TGTGCCAGTAGTATATTTCGGGGCGACGAGCAGTACTTC.

V is TRBV7-9 and J is TRBJ1-3, with D uncertain. The length of the CDR3 is 14 residues. Deletions cut 5 bases from V and 6 bases from J, with 14 bases between. The V gene's germline CDR1 is SEHNR and CDR2 FQNEAQ (reference sequence). The CDR3 region has the DNA TGTGCCAGCAGCACCGGTGACGGAATAAACACCATATATTTT. Protein: CASSTGDGINTIYF.

As concerns this clonotype: Since a much larger clone is just one base distant, this may be a read error. This chain uses TRBV29-1 with TRBJ2-1; possibly TRBD1 for D (6 bases). This CDR3 has 11 amino acids. Germline V gives CDR1 SQVTM, CDR2 ANQGSEA. CDR3 sequence (DNA): TGCAGCGTTGACAGGGGCAATGGGCAGTTCTTC. Encoded protein: CSVDRGNGQFF.

The gene calls are TRBV19 and TRBJ2-7, with D possibly TRBD1 on 5 matching bases. V was clipped by 6 bases and J by 5 bases, with 17 bases between them. The CDR3 contains 14 residues. Germline assignment: CDR1 LNHDA and CDR2 SQIVND (reference sequence). CDR3 loop: CASSQGRAVDEQYF. CDR3 nucleotides: TGTGCCAGTAGCCAGGGCAGAGCTGTGGACGAGCAGTACTTC.

The genes are TRBV12-3 or TRBV12-4 and TRBJ1-4; weak D call: TRBD1 (6 bases). The CDR3 consists of 15 residues. Trimming removed 6 bases at V and 7 bases at J, with 18 bases between. CDR3 nucleotide sequence: TGTGCCAGCAGCCACCAGTTCAGAGGGGGTGAAAAACTGTTTTTT. Translating it yields CASSHQFRGGEKLFF.

The rearrangement links TRBV7-2 to TRBJ1-2, with TRBD1 identical over 10 bases. V was pared by 6 bases and J by 2 bases, with 9 bases of the junction left unmatched. This CDR3 comprises 16 residues. The germline V gene has CDR1 SGHTA and CDR2 FQGNSA. The CDR3 loop reads CASRRDRGLQNYGYTF. The CDR3 bases are TGTGCCAGCAGACGGGACAGGGGCTTACAGAACTATGGCTACACCTTC.

This clonotype was counted many times. The genes are TRBV5-1 and TRBJ2-1; D is perhaps TRBD1 (6 bases). Trimming left V 0 bases short and J 4 bases short, with 11 bases between. Germline CDR1 and CDR2: SGHRS and YFSETQ. This CDR3 has 15 amino acids. The CDR3 coding sequence is TGCGCCAGCAGCTTGGCGACAGGAGCTTACAATGAGCAGTTCTTC. Amino acids: CASSLATGAYNEQFF.

This clonotype was seen many times. A read error may account for a junction end that differs from germline. This sequence joins TRBV6-4 and TRBJ2-3, with D unclear. Germline V gene data show CDR1 as MRHNA and CDR2 as SNTAGT. The CDR3 covers 13 residues. CDR3 nucleotide sequence: TGCGCCAGCAGCGACGGATCTACAGATACGCAGTATTTT. It yields the protein CASSDGSTDTQYF.

This clonotype showed up many times. The chain has TRBV5-4 and TRBJ2-1; tentatively, D is TRBD1 or TRBD2 (6 bases each). The CDR3 is made up of 14 amino acids. The germline V and J ends were trimmed by 3 bases and 3 bases, with 10 bases remaining between them. CDR1 is SGHNT and CDR2 is YYREEE in the germline V gene (reference sequence). The CDR3 here is CASSSGADYNEQFF. DNA for the CDR3: TGTGCCAGCAGCTCGGGGGCTGACTACAATGAGCAGTTCTTC.

In this sample, this clonotype turned up a few times. One base away lies a much larger clone, so this may be a sequencing read error. V gene TRBV9 combines with J gene TRBJ2-1, with unresolved D. The CDR3 contains 16 residues. V lost 4 bases to trimming and J lost 3 bases, with 17 bases between them. From germline, CDR1 is SGDLS and CDR2 YYNGEE. The DNA for the CDR3 is TGTGCCAGCAGCTCCGGACGAGCCCCGGGCTACAATGAGCAGTTCTTC. Its protein product is CASSSGRAPGYNEQFF.

As DNA, the CDR3 is TGTGCCAGCAGTGAGTTACCGGGAGGCACTGAAGCTTTCTTT. Its protein product is CASSELPGGTEAFF. This chain connects TRBV6-1 to TRBJ1-1; D gene ambiguous. Germline CDR1 and CDR2: MNHNS and SASEGT. This CDR3 comprises 14 residues. V lost 3 bases and J lost 4, with 12 bases in between.

In this sample, this clonotype turned up a few times. The chain couples TRBV19 to TRBJ2-3; no reliable D call. Trimming shortened V by 6 bases and J by 6 bases, and 16 bases separated the two germline ends. The CDR3 extends over 14 amino acids. CDR1 and CDR2 (germline): LNHDA, SQIVND (reference sequence). This CDR3 is CASRPGRVEDTQYF. CDR3 DNA: TGTGCCAGTAGGCCCGGCCGGGTGGAGGATACGCAGTATTTT.

This clonotype was observed many times. The chain has TRBV5-1 and TRBJ1-4, with D hard to call. The CDR3 extends over 13 amino acids. The V end lost 4 bases, the J end lost 7 bases, and 11 bases lay between the germline ends. Germline CDR1 and CDR2: SGHRS and YFSETQ. The CDR3 region has the DNA TGCGCCAGCAGCGCACGGCCGACTGAAAAACTGTTTTTT. This sequence encodes CASSARPTEKLFF. Supplemented by reference TRBV5-1 and TRBJ1-4, the full variable domain reads KAGVTQTPRYLIKTRGQQVTLSCSPISGHRSVSWYQQTPGQGLQFLFEYFSETQRNKGNFPGRFSGRQFSNSRSEMNVSTLELGDSALYLCASSARPTEKLFFGSGTQLSVL.

This clonotype was counted ten times or more. The V gene is TRBV9, the J gene TRBJ2-1; 10 positions match TRBD2. This CDR3 is built from 16 residues. The V gene end was trimmed by 0 bases and the J gene end by 4 bases; junction bases not matched to a gene: 4. Germline V gene lookup returns CDR1 SGDLS and CDR2 YYNGEE. The CDR3 sequence is CASSVVRAGGYNEQFF. The CDR3 DNA is TGTGCCAGCAGCGTAGTACGAGCGGGGGGGTACAATGAGCAGTTCTTC.

This clonotype came up many times. The V call is TRBV7-3, the J call TRBJ2-1, with 7 bases lining up with TRBD2. J lost 7 bases, V lost 5 bases, and 11 bases had no gene match. This CDR3 has 15 residues. CDR1 and CDR2 (germline): SGHTA, FQGTGA. In DNA form, the CDR3 reads TGTGCCAGCAGCCCCCGGGGGGTGGGGGTGAATGAGCAGTTCTTC. It translates to CASSPRGVGVNEQFF.

The chain has TRBV11-2 and TRBJ2-5; D is unresolved. Trimming stripped 1 base from V and 2 bases from J, with 17 bases between. The CDR3 covers 17 residues. Germline loops: CDR1 SGHAT, CDR2 FQNNGV. CDR3 nucleotides: TGTGCCAGCAGCTTAGGGTCCCAGTGGAAATATCAAGAGACCCAGTACTTC. Protein: CASSLGSQWKYQETQYF.

This clonotype was detected many times. The V gene is TRBV7-2, the J gene TRBJ2-5; the match to TRBD2 covers 7 bases. The trim removed 8 bases at V and 1 base at J, leaving 7 bases unmatched. The CDR3 is 14 amino acids. In germline, CDR1 is SGHTA, CDR2 FQGNSA. This CDR3 is CASGGGSPQETQYF. For the CDR3, the DNA is TGTGCCAGCGGGGGGGGGAGTCCCCAAGAGACCCAGTACTTC.

The chain employs TRBV7-6 and TRBJ1-5, with D possibly matching TRBD1 (6 bases). Germline CDR1 and CDR2: SGHVS and FNYEAQ. The germline V and J ends were trimmed by 0 bases and 3 bases, with 12 bases remaining between them. The CDR3 runs 16 residues. This CDR3 is CASSLARGGLNQPQHF. The CDR3 bases are TGTGCCAGCAGCTTAGCCCGCGGGGGGCTCAATCAGCCCCAGCATTTT.